These 30 T cell receptor beta chains originate from one sample sequenced in a study of T cell responses to AZD1222 COVID-19 vaccine (dated by TCRdb to about 2021). Library prep was done by the immunoSEQ multiplex PCR assay. TCRdb took over this immuneACCESS table, retaining in-frame rearrangements with V and J assigned. Such tables are incomplete; in checked studies, under half of the missing clones stem from an unresolved V gene, and the remainder is unexplained. The sample table contains about 160,000 clones; only one count was recorded for roughly nine tenths of them. The ten largest clonotypes hold 6.5% to 7% of the sample. Explained via the paper, the time point label denotes: baseline before first vaccination. The sequences come from peripheral blood, collected on day 0 of AZD1222 vaccination. The receptor set was obtained from an adult in good health.

This clone was recorded only once. The rearrangement uses TRBV5-1 and TRBJ2-7, with D uncertain. Germline assignment: CDR1 SGHRS and CDR2 YFSETQ. This CDR3 spans 13 amino acids. V was cut by 4 bases and J by 0 bases, with 8 bases left in between. The DNA for the CDR3 is TGCGCCAGCAGCAGCGAAAGCTCCTACGAGCAGTACTTC. It encodes CASSSESSYEQYF.

This chain connects TRBV27 to TRBJ1-3; D not certain. This CDR3 comprises 16 residues. Trimming cost V 5 bases and J 0 bases, with 14 bases left between them. Germline-derived CDR1 and CDR2 are MNHEY and SMNVEV (reference sequence). CDR3 DNA: TGTGCCAGCAGTCGAAGCGGGTTTTACTCTGGAAACACCATATATTTT. Translating it yields CASSRSGFYSGNTIYF.

This clone has ten or more counts. The chain has TRBV7-9 and TRBJ2-5; possibly TRBD1 for D (6 bases). The CDR3 length is 15 residues. V was trimmed by 0 bases and J by 5 bases, leaving 13 bases between them. The germline gives CDR1 SEHNR, CDR2 FQNEAQ (reference sequence). The CDR3 bases are TGTGCCAGCAGCTTAGCCGAGGTGCAGGGGGAGACCCAGTACTTC. Amino acids: CASSLAEVQGETQYF.

V gene TRBV10-2 combines with J gene TRBJ1-5; tentative D call: TRBD1 (5 bases). Deletions cut 4 bases from V and 3 bases from J, with 19 bases between. The CDR3 sequence is 17 residues long. Per the germline V gene, CDR1 is WSHSY and CDR2 is SAAADI. The DNA of the CDR3 is TGCGCCAGCAGTGTGGGGGGTGGAAAACTATTCAATCAGCCCCAGCATTTT. This gives the protein CASSVGGGKLFNQPQHF.

The rearrangement links TRBV7-9 to TRBJ2-7; D call uncertain. Germline V lookup: CDR1 SEHNR, CDR2 FQNEAQ (reference sequence). The CDR3 has 12 amino acids. Trimming took off 5 bases at V and 2 bases at J, with 7 bases between the two ends. The CDR3 bases are TGTGCCAGCAGCCCCTTGACCTACGAGCAGTACTTC. It encodes CASSPLTYEQYF.

The rearrangement links TRBV6-5 to TRBJ1-3; D gene uncertain. Germline V CDR1 and CDR2: MNHEY, SVGAGI. CDR3 size: 13 residues. The ends were cut back, 6 bases at V and 0 bases at J, with 6 bases in the middle. The chain's CDR3 is CASRSYSGNTIYF. The CDR3 DNA follows: TGTGCCAGCAGGTCCTACTCTGGAAACACCATATATTTT.

V gene TRBV28 combines with J gene TRBJ1-2; 8 positions agree with TRBD1. The V segment lost 1 base and the J segment 6 bases; nucleotides outside the gene matches: 4. Germline V lookup: CDR1 MDHEN, CDR2 SYDVKM. This CDR3 comprises 14 residues. The CDR3 DNA is TGTGCCAGCAGTTTATTGGCACAGGGGGATGGCTACACCTTC. Protein product: CASSLLAQGDGYTF.

The chain has TRBV11-2 and TRBJ2-7; 11 bases fit TRBD1. Germline-derived CDR1 and CDR2 are SGHAT and FQNNGV. This CDR3 comprises 15 residues. V dropped 4 bases and J dropped 3; count of bases not matched to a gene: 5. The CDR3 DNA follows: TGTGCCAGCAGCTGGCCCGGGACAGGGGGCTACGAGCAGTACTTC. This encodes CASSWPGTGGYEQYF.

This CDR3 reads CASSFQSTSYEQYF. CDR3 bases: TGCGCCAGCAGCTTCCAATCGACTAGCTACGAGCAGTACTTC. The V call is TRBV5-1, the J call TRBJ2-7, with a weak D call TRBD2 (6 bases). Germline CDR1 is SGHRS and CDR2 is YFSETQ. V dropped 2 bases and J dropped 3 bases, with 12 bases sitting between them. CDR3 length: 14 amino acids.

The rearrangement links TRBV18 to TRBJ2-5; possible D gene TRBD1, 6 bases. The CDR3 covers 12 residues. V lost 8 bases to trimming and J lost 1 base, with 8 bases between them. Looked up from germline, CDR1 is KGHSH and CDR2 is LQKENI. In DNA, the CDR3 is TGTGCCAGCGGACAGTTCCAAGAGACCCAGTACTTC. This encodes CASGQFQETQYF.

V gene TRBV27 combines with J gene TRBJ2-7, with D perhaps matching TRBD2 (5 bases). V was shortened by 3 bases and J by 4 bases, with 10 bases between the two germline ends. This CDR3 is built from 13 residues. Germline values: CDR1 MNHEY, CDR2 SMNVEV (reference sequence). The CDR3 spells CASSFGRQYEQYF. The CDR3 coding sequence is TGTGCCAGCAGTTTTGGGAGACAATACGAGCAGTACTTC.

CDR3 sequence: CASSPTAYSYNEQFF. The DNA of the CDR3 is TGTGCCAGCAGTCCGACAGCCTACTCCTACAATGAGCAGTTCTTC. The chain recombines TRBV28 with TRBJ2-1; maybe TRBD1 (5 bases). CDR1 and CDR2 from the germline V gene are MDHEN and SYDVKM. V lost 5 bases to trimming and J lost 0 bases, with 11 bases between them. The CDR3 is 15 amino acids. The whole variable domain, filled in from reference TRBV28 and TRBJ2-1, reads DVKVTQSSRYLVKRTGEKVFLECVQDMDHENMFWYRQDPGLGLRLIYFSYDVKMKEKGDIPEGYSVSREKKERFSLILESASTNQTSMYLCASSPTAYSYNEQFFGPGTRLTVL.

A single count supports this clone. The chain joins TRBV18 to TRBJ2-2; 7 bases are shared with TRBD1. Trimming at V came to 3 bases and at J to 1 base, leaving 5 bases not matched to a gene. This CDR3 is built from 16 residues. Germline-derived CDR1 and CDR2 are KGHSH and LQKENI. The DNA of the CDR3 is TGTGCCAGCTCACCCTGGGGGACAGAGAACACCGGGGAGCTGTTTTTT. Encoded protein: CASSPWGTENTGELFF.

The chain has TRBV5-1 and TRBJ1-2; TRBD1 might be the D (6 bases). V was clipped by 4 bases and J by 4 bases, with 14 bases between them. Germline V gives CDR1 SGHRS, CDR2 YFSETQ. The CDR3 is 14 residues long. The CDR3 DNA is TGCGCCAGCAGCAGGACGGGGGGCGGCTATGGCTACACCTTC. This gives the protein CASSRTGGGYGYTF.

This clone was counted only a few times. The chain employs TRBV7-9 and TRBJ1-3; perhaps TRBD1 as D (6 bases). V lost 5 bases, J lost 7 bases, and 12 bases lay in between. CDR1 and CDR2 from the germline V gene are SEHNR and FQNEAQ (reference sequence). The CDR3 has 13 residues. The CDR3 sequence: CASSNPGANTIYF. CDR3 nucleotide sequence: TGTGCCAGCAGCAACCCGGGGGCCAACACCATATATTTT.

The chain couples TRBV18 to TRBJ1-2; unclear D gene. Per the germline V gene, CDR1 is KGHSH and CDR2 is LQKENI. The CDR3 loop spans 15 amino acids. Trimming removed 4 bases from V and 0 bases from J, with 12 bases in between. The CDR3 sequence: CASSLPPPANYGYTF. The DNA of the CDR3 is TGTGCCAGCTCACTGCCCCCCCCTGCTAACTATGGCTACACCTTC.

The chain couples TRBV27 to TRBJ2-1, with 11 bases lining up with TRBD2. Germline V gene data show CDR1 as MNHEY and CDR2 as SMNVEV (reference sequence). The CDR3 spans 15 residues. The trim removed 2 bases at V and 7 bases at J, leaving 4 bases unmatched. The chain's CDR3 is CASSLEGTSGNEQFF. DNA of the CDR3: TGTGCCAGCAGTTTAGAAGGGACTAGCGGTAATGAGCAGTTCTTC.

The chain joins TRBV6-5 to TRBJ2-2, with 14 bases matching TRBD2. V gave up 6 bases and J gave up 8 bases; unmatched junction bases: 2. The CDR3 is 14 residues long. In germline, CDR1 is MNHEY, CDR2 SVGAGI. The CDR3 loop reads CASRTSGRGGELFF. Written as DNA, the CDR3 is TGTGCCAGCAGGACTAGCGGGAGGGGTGGGGAGCTGTTTTTT.

The rearrangement uses TRBV9 and TRBJ1-5, with TRBD1 identical over 8 bases. Germline assignment: CDR1 SGDLS and CDR2 YYNGEE. The V and J ends lost 4 bases and 4 bases, in that order; junction bases with no gene match: 4. This CDR3 region has 14 residues. The CDR3 DNA follows: TGTGCCAGCAGCCCGGGACAGGAGAATCAGCCCCAGCATTTT. Encoded protein: CASSPGQENQPQHF.

This clone was seen once. The chain recombines TRBV7-6 with TRBJ2-7, with TRBD2 identical over 8 bases. The germline gives CDR1 SGHVS, CDR2 FNYEAQ. The J segment lost 3 bases and the V segment lost 4 bases, leaving 17 bases of the junction unmatched. CDR3 length equals 18 residues. The CDR3 region is CASSSTISAGGAVYEQYF. For the CDR3, the DNA is TGTGCCAGCAGCTCCACAATTTCCGCGGGGGGCGCAGTCTACGAGCAGTACTTC.

This rearrangement joins TRBV5-1 to TRBJ2-3, with 8 bases matching TRBD2. The CDR3 is 15 amino acids. Germline loops: CDR1 SGHRS, CDR2 YFSETQ. V lost 9 bases, J lost 2 bases, and 11 bases stayed unmatched. CDR3 DNA: TGCGCCACCCAGCGGCGGGGGGCCGCCACAGATACGCAGTATTTT. Amino acids: CATQRRGAATDTQYF.

This clone came up once. This chain connects TRBV4-1 to TRBJ1-5, with D perhaps TRBD1 (6 bases). Germline CDR1 reads MGHRA; CDR2 reads YSYEKL. This CDR3 region has 17 residues. Trimming removed 1 base at V and 4 bases at J, with 17 bases between. The CDR3 DNA reads TGCGCCAGCAGCCAAGGAGGACAGTTATGGGAAAATCAGCCCCAGCATTTT. Translation: CASSQGGQLWENQPQHF.

V is TRBV4-3 and J is TRBJ2-2, with D perhaps given as TRBD1 or TRBD2 (7 bases each). There are 19 residues in the CDR3. The germline gives CDR1 LGHNA, CDR2 YSLEER. V was cut by 3 bases and J by 3 bases, with 23 bases left in between. In DNA form, the CDR3 reads TGCGCCAGCAGCCAGAGAAATAATAAACAGGGGAGGGACACCGGGGAGCTGTTTTTT. This codes for CASSQRNNKQGRDTGELFF.

The chain recombines TRBV19 with TRBJ1-1; TRBD1 aligns across 7 bases. There are 14 residues in the CDR3. Losses at the gene ends were 3 bases for V and 7 bases for J; bases not matched to a gene: 8. From germline, CDR1 is LNHDA and CDR2 SQIVND (reference sequence). The CDR3 sequence is CASSIRDSFFEAFF. The CDR3 DNA reads TGTGCCAGTAGTATTAGGGACAGCTTTTTTGAAGCTTTCTTT.

This chain links TRBV18 with TRBJ2-7, with a tentative D call TRBD2 (6 bases). The germline gives CDR1 KGHSH, CDR2 LQKENI. V gave up 1 base and J gave up 3 bases, with 10 bases separating them. The CDR3 has 14 amino acids. In DNA, the CDR3 is TGTGCCAGCTCACCACAGCCGGGACTCTACGAGCAGTACTTC. It is translated as CASSPQPGLYEQYF.

V gene TRBV7-3 combines with J gene TRBJ2-3; 14 bases agree with TRBD2. V dropped 1 base and J dropped 2; count of bases not matched to a gene: 11. CDR1 and CDR2 (germline): SGHTA, FQGTGA. There are 20 residues in the CDR3. CDR3 region: CASSLKFWTSGGNATDTQYF. The CDR3 DNA reads TGTGCCAGCAGCTTAAAGTTTTGGACTAGCGGGGGGAATGCCACAGATACGCAGTATTTT.

The rearrangement uses TRBV9 and TRBJ2-7; TRBD2 agrees at 11 bases. The CDR3 has 16 amino acids. V lost 2 bases and J lost 3; bases outside the gene matches: 7. The V gene's germline CDR1 is SGDLS and CDR2 YYNGEE. The CDR3 bases are TGTGCCAGCAGCGTCCCCTTAGCGGGGGGGAACTACGAGCAGTACGTC. This encodes CASSVPLAGGNYEQYV.

This clone turned up a few times. J is TRBJ2-1 and V is TRBV9; no clear D. CDR3 size: 15 residues. CDR1 is SGDLS, CDR2 YYNGEE, per germline. Trimming cost V 0 bases and J 5 bases, with 12 bases left between them. CDR3 in amino acids: CASSVAAYPNNEQFF. DNA for the CDR3: TGTGCCAGCAGCGTAGCTGCGTACCCTAACAATGAGCAGTTCTTC.

The CDR3 spells CAWRIVKPGASTDTQYF. The DNA for the CDR3 is TGTGCCTGGAGGATTGTCAAGCCAGGGGCTAGCACAGATACGCAGTATTTT. V usage is TRBV30 and J usage is TRBJ2-3, with TRBD1 as a possible D gene (6 bases). V gave up 3 bases and J gave up 0 bases, with 19 bases separating them. The germline gives CDR1 GTSNPN, CDR2 SVGIG (reference sequence). The CDR3 contains 17 residues.

This sequence joins TRBV6-6 and TRBJ2-7; possibly TRBD1 for D (5 bases). Germline CDR1 reads MNHNY; CDR2 reads SVGAGI (reference sequence). The V end was cut by 2 bases, the J end by 6 bases, with 20 bases between. The CDR3 is 16 residues long. In DNA, the CDR3 is TGTGCCAGCAGTTACCTCAGGTTCCAGGCAGGGCCCGAGCAGTACGTC. Amino acid sequence: CASSYLRFQAGPEQYV.